This T cell receptor beta chain was sequenced during a study of blood T cells in healthy people across ages. This clonotype was seen once. The antigen is unknown. Germline CDR1 reads SNHLY; CDR2 reads FYNNEI. This CDR3 has 15 residues. With 4 bases clipped from V and 2 bases from J, the junction kept 1 base outside the gene matches. With a J-beta primer mix and a sample-barcoded 5' primer, a second PCR ran about 7 to 12 cycles. From the 5' RACE reads, TCRdb called clonotypes with MiXCR, one entry per CDR3 protein. The sample contains roughly 800,000 distinct CDR3 sequences, about three fifths of which appear only once. Findings and caveats of the study: The long-lived group displayed more naive CD4+ cells, plus higher diversity, than the aged donors did.

The sample was blood. V usage is TRBV2 and J usage is TRBJ2-3; TRBD2 aligns across 12 bases. This receptor was identified in a man aged 25 to 45 in good health. CDR3 in DNA: TGTGCCAGCAGTGGGACTAGCGGGGACACAGATACGCAGTATTTT. Its translation: CASSGTSGDTDTQYF.